The source of this TCR beta chain is a study of Ad26.COV2.S vaccination and SARS-CoV-2 variants. The wider study: In the COV1001 trial, the donor was in the Ad26.COV2.S arm. Overall study results and limits: After vaccination, substantial breadth of spike-specific CD8+ and CD4+ responses was reported.

Profiled with immunoSEQ multiplex PCR; TCRdb holds only in-frame clones, not every one. Of roughly 380,000 clones in the sample, approximately 87% were seen once. Concerning this clone: The target antigen is unknown.

Treatment indicated: around 19 received Ad26.COV2.S at low or high dose, single or two shots; a few received placebo; per-sample allocation not given. The study sampled participants on day 63 after the first vaccine or placebo injection. The CDR3 is 15 amino acids. Germline V gives CDR1 MGHRA, CDR2 YSYEKL. Trimming left V 0 bases short and J 5 bases short, with 13 bases between. The sequence derives from a person between 18 and 65 years old who received the Ad26.COV2.S COVID-19 vaccine or a placebo. The source material was peripheral blood, sampled in a trial of Ad26.COV2.S vaccine versus placebo. The gene calls are TRBV4-1 and TRBJ1-2; D gene unclear. CDR3 nucleotide sequence: TGCGCCAGCAGCCAAGATAGACCAGCATTTTATGGCTACACCTTC. Amino acid sequence: CASSQDRPAFYGYTF.